This record covers a single T cell receptor (beta chain). After removal of 2 bases from V and 9 bases from J, the junction contained 10 bases not matched to a gene. CDR1 is SGHTA, CDR2 FQGNSA, per germline. The CDR3 extends over 15 amino acids. These data originate in a study of CD8 T cells in Susac syndrome. With random hexamers, roughly 0.5 to 1 ug RNA was reverse transcribed. From the immunoSEQ multiplex PCR reads, TCRdb called clonotypes with MiXCR, one entry per CDR3 protein. Counted here are about 190,000 distinct CDR3 sequences, more than 90% occurring once; the ten biggest clones make up approximately 0.089%.

Sequencing used CD4+ T cells from PBMCs. The chain uses TRBV7-2 and TRBJ2-4, with TRBD1 identical over 7 bases. The sequence was collected from a human donor with Susac syndrome. The CDR3 sequence is CASSLSGQAGGIQYF. In DNA form, the CDR3 reads TGTGCCAGCAGCTTAAGTGGACAGGCTGGTGGCATTCAGTACTTC.